These T cell receptor beta chains were read from a single sample in a study of T cell changes during pregnancy in multiple sclerosis. The repertoire was sequenced with immunoSEQ multiplex PCR; TCRdb's copy has only in-frame clones and lacks some. Of 90,000 to 120,000 clones in the sample, more than 90% are singletons; the top ten hold 1% to 1.5%. This specimen consisted of peripheral blood, obtained in the second trimester of pregnancy. These TCRs come from a female donor with multiple sclerosis, enrolled in a pregnancy study. Both conserved end residues are part of each CDR3.

v_call | cdr3_aa
TRBV2 | CASSEGPGGSTNEKLFF
TRBV5-1 | CASGRTTSGVSYEQYF
TRBV13 | CASSFLGAAEAFF
TRBV19 | CASSIPGRVYEQYF
TRBV27 | CASRTDRGTEAFF
TRBV19 | CASSMRDLNREQYF
TRBV7-8 | CASSPTDRLTFF
TRBV5-4 | CASSTSNEKLFF
TRBV6-1 | CASTEGAGGYEQYF
TRBV6-6 | CASSYAGSTDTQYF
TRBV5-1 | CASSVGDSVNSPLHF
TRBV5-1 | CASSLGGDTEAFF
TRBV7-6 | CASSPPTGKSRETQYF
TRBV27 | CASSLDRGPFEQYF
TRBV9 | CASREGAHGYTF